Below are 22 T cell receptor beta chains sequenced from a single sample in a study of cytomegalovirus exposure and HLA in healthy donors. It was with 60 Vbeta and 13 Jbeta primers that the PCR ran. The repertoire was sequenced with immunoSEQ multiplex PCR; TCRdb's copy has only in-frame clones and lacks some. The sample has around 140,000 clones; 75% to 85% are singletons. Source material: PBMCs. The receptor set was obtained from a female donor in good health and CMV-seropositive.

The rearrangement links TRBV28 to TRBJ1-1; TRBD1 aligns across 7 bases. V was clipped by 5 bases and J by 8 bases; unmatched bases: 11. This CDR3 spans 14 amino acids. Germline-derived CDR1 and CDR2 are MDHEN and SYDVKM. CDR3: CASSIITGAGEAFF. Written as DNA, the CDR3 is TGTGCCAGCAGTATCATCACAGGGGCGGGGGAAGCTTTCTTT. The full variable domain, in which reference TRBV28 and TRBJ1-1 provide the parts outside the CDR3, is DVKVTQSSRYLVKRTGEKVFLECVQDMDHENMFWYRQDPGLGLRLIYFSYDVKMKEKGDIPEGYSVSREKKERFSLILESASTNQTSMYLCASSIITGAGEAFFGQGTRLTVV.

This sequence joins TRBV18 and TRBJ1-5; 12 bases line up with TRBD1. The CDR3 is made up of 16 amino acids. J lost 7 bases, V lost 6 bases, and 10 bases had no gene match. Germline CDR1 is KGHSH and CDR2 is LQKENI. The DNA for the CDR3 is TGTGCCAGCTCGCTTAATACCGGGACAGGGGGCCAGCCCCAGCATTTT. This gives the protein CASSLNTGTGGQPQHF.

CDR3 region: CASSFLRMQYF. As DNA, the CDR3 is TGTGCCAGCAGTTTCCTCAGGATGCAGTACTTC. The chain couples TRBV28 to TRBJ2-7; D is uncertain. The V gene lost 3 bases and the J gene lost 9 bases, with 9 bases spanning the gap. The CDR3 is 11 residues long. The germline V gene has CDR1 MDHEN and CDR2 SYDVKM.

The J gene is TRBJ2-1, the V gene TRBV2, with TRBD2 identical over 9 bases. CDR3 length: 16 amino acids. CDR1 and CDR2 (germline): SNHLY, FYNNEI. The trim removed 6 bases at V and 4 bases at J, leaving 10 bases unmatched. The CDR3 nucleotides are TGTGCCAGCAGGGGAACTTTGGCGGGAGGGTACAATGAGCAGTTCTTC. It yields the protein CASRGTLAGGYNEQFF.

The J gene is TRBJ2-1, the V gene TRBV5-1; TRBD1 is a possible D gene (5 bases). V was shortened by 4 bases and J by 1 base, with 9 bases between the two germline ends. CDR3 length: 14 residues. Germline-derived CDR1 and CDR2 are SGHRS and YFSETQ. CDR3 amino acids: CASSLDSSYNEQFF. In nucleotides, the CDR3 is TGCGCCAGCAGCCTCGACAGTTCCTACAATGAGCAGTTCTTC.

In its sample, this clone was seen once. The rearrangement uses TRBV6-1 and TRBJ1-2, with D perhaps matching TRBD1 (6 bases). Germline CDR1 is MNHNS and CDR2 is SASEGT. This CDR3 has 14 amino acids. Trimming pared 1 base from V and 4 bases from J, leaving 10 bases between. For the CDR3, the DNA is TGTGCCAGCAGTGAAGGGGGGCTTGCCTATGGCTACACCTTC. Translating it yields CASSEGGLAYGYTF.

The CDR3 DNA follows: TGTGCCTCGTATGTTGGACAGAAACTCAATAGCTCTGGAAACACCATATATTTT. Translating gives CASYVGQKLNSSGNTIYF. The chain uses TRBV7-6 and TRBJ1-3; perhaps TRBD1 as D (6 bases). CDR1 and CDR2 from the germline V gene are SGHVS and FNYEAQ. This CDR3 contains 18 residues. V lost 11 bases to trimming and J lost 0 bases, with 26 bases between them.

This rearrangement joins TRBV7-9 to TRBJ1-1, with D possibly being TRBD1 (6 bases). V was shortened by 4 bases and J by 2 bases, with 17 bases between the two germline ends. The length of the CDR3 is 16 residues. Germline CDR1 reads SEHNR; CDR2 reads FQNEAQ (reference sequence). CDR3 sequence: CASSYGTPGVNTEAFF. The DNA for the CDR3 is TGTGCCAGCAGCTACGGGACACCAGGAGTAAACACTGAAGCTTTCTTT. The variable domain in full, completed from reference TRBV7-9 and TRBJ1-1, reads DTGVSQNPRHKITKRGQNVTFRCDPISEHNRLYWYRQTLGQGPEFLTYFQNEAQLEKSRLLSDRFSAERPKGSFSTLEIQRTEQGDSAMYLCASSYGTPGVNTEAFFGQGTRLTVV.

There are a few counts of this clone. The chain combines TRBV4-2 with TRBJ1-4; 9 bases line up with TRBD1. V shed 0 bases, J shed 7 bases, and the junction held 9 bases outside the gene matches. Germline CDR1 is LGHNA and CDR2 is YNFKEQ. The CDR3 has 17 residues. CDR3 residues: CASSQDPGDRAGEKLFF. CDR3 sequence (DNA): TGTGCCAGCAGCCAAGATCCGGGGGACAGGGCGGGTGAAAAACTGTTTTTT.

This sequence joins TRBV5-4 and TRBJ2-3, with 8 bases matching TRBD2. After removal of 4 bases from V and 0 bases from J, the junction contained 13 bases not matched to a gene. This CDR3 region has 18 residues. Germline CDR1 and CDR2: SGHNT and YYREEE (reference sequence). The CDR3 region is CASSMGGSSGTSTDTQYF. CDR3 nucleotide sequence: TGTGCCAGCAGCATGGGGGGCAGTAGCGGGACTAGCACAGATACGCAGTATTTT.

This clone has a handful of counts. The rearrangement links TRBV12-5 to TRBJ2-7; D perhaps matches TRBD2 (7 bases). The ends were cut back, 0 bases at V and 4 bases at J, with 13 bases in the middle. Germline loops: CDR1 LGHNT, CDR2 FRNRAP. The CDR3 runs 15 residues. CDR3 DNA: TGTGCTAGTGGTTTGGTCGGAGGGGGGGGTTACGAGCAGTACTTC. Translated: CASGLVGGGGYEQYF.

V is TRBV25-1 and J is TRBJ1-1; D remains unclear. The CDR3 contains 15 residues. V was shortened by 5 bases and J by 4 bases, with 17 bases between the two germline ends. Per the germline V gene, CDR1 is MGHDK and CDR2 is SYGVNS. The DNA for the CDR3 is TGTGCCAGCAGTCGACATTCGGGGTTTAGCACTGAAGCTTTCTTT. It translates to CASSRHSGFSTEAFF. Supplemented by reference TRBV25-1 and TRBJ1-1, the full variable domain reads EADIYQTPRYLVIGTGKKITLECSQTMGHDKMYWYQQDPGMELHLIHYSYGVNSTEKGDLSSESTVSRIRTEHFPLTLESARPSHTSQYLCASSRHSGFSTEAFFGQGTRLTVV.

The chain joins TRBV21-1 to TRBJ2-7; the table calls TRBD2, which could not be checked here. TRBV21-1 is shown as a pseudogene. The CDR3 totals 13 residues. CDR3 amino acids: CASSKTGAYEQYF. As DNA, the CDR3 is TGTGCCAGCAGCAAGACGGGAGCCTACGAGCAGTACTTC.

The chain uses TRBV11-2 and TRBJ1-1, with no clear D. Germline V gene lookup returns CDR1 SGHAT and CDR2 FQNNGV. CDR3 length: 14 residues. The V gene lost 2 bases and the J gene lost 1 base, with 8 bases spanning the gap. In nucleotides, the CDR3 is TGTGCCAGCAGCTTATCCCTGGCGAACACTGAAGCTTTCTTT. It translates to CASSLSLANTEAFF.

The chain uses TRBV6-4 and TRBJ2-5; D call uncertain. Germline CDR1 reads MRHNA; CDR2 reads SNTAGT. V lost 7 bases, J lost 2 bases, and 5 bases lay in between. The length of the CDR3 is 11 residues. This chain's CDR3 is CASIKQETQYF. The DNA for the CDR3 is TGTGCCAGCATTAAACAAGAGACCCAGTACTTC.

The chain links TRBV30 to TRBJ1-3; 7 nucleotides line up with TRBD1. The CDR3 has 15 amino acids. Germline loops: CDR1 GTSNPN, CDR2 SVGIG (reference sequence). V lost 7 bases and J lost 1; bases outside the gene matches: 10. The CDR3 is CAFDLGQWSGNTIYF. CDR3 DNA sequence: TGTGCCTTCGACCTGGGACAGTGGTCTGGAAACACCATATATTTT. The entire variable domain, with the rest obtained from reference TRBV30 and TRBJ1-3, is as follows: SQTIHQWPATLVQPVGSPLSLECTVEGTSNPNLYWYRQAAGRGLQLLFYSVGIGQISSEVPQNLSASRPQDRQFILSSKKLLLSDSGFYLCAFDLGQWSGNTIYFGEGSWLTVV.

This clone was found once. The rearrangement uses TRBV4-1 and TRBJ2-7; 9 bases fit TRBD1. V lost 0 bases and J lost 4; bases outside the gene matches: 4. In germline, CDR1 is MGHRA, CDR2 YSYEKL. The CDR3 length is 15 residues. Here the CDR3 reads CASSQEGTGFYEQYF. The CDR3 DNA sequence: TGCGCCAGCAGCCAAGAAGGGACAGGGTTTTACGAGCAGTACTTC.

CDR3 protein: CASKLTGTGNTIYF. Written as DNA, the CDR3 is TGTGCCAGCAAACTTACAGGCACTGGAAACACCATATATTTT. This chain links TRBV2 with TRBJ1-3; possible D gene TRBD1, 5 bases. Between the trimmed V and J ends, which lost 7 bases and 2 bases, there was a span of 12 bases. The CDR3 totals 14 residues. The V gene's germline CDR1 is SNHLY and CDR2 FYNNEI.

The chain joins TRBV5-1 to TRBJ2-7, with 7 bases lining up with TRBD1. The CDR3 is 16 amino acids. The germline CDR1 and CDR2 sequences are SGHRS and YFSETQ. V shed 0 bases and J 0 bases; nucleotides not matched to a gene: 6. DNA for the CDR3: TGCGCCAGCAGCTTGGGCGGACAGGCAGGCTCCTACGAGCAGTACTTC. Its protein product is CASSLGGQAGSYEQYF.

The V call is TRBV15, the J call TRBJ2-1; 10 positions agree with TRBD1. The CDR3 runs to 16 residues. With V trimmed by 5 bases and J by 2 bases, 6 bases remained unmatched. Germline V gene sequence: CDR1 LNHNV, CDR2 YYDKDF (reference sequence). CDR3 loop: CATSPSGQGAYNEQFF. The CDR3 coding sequence is TGTGCCACCAGCCCATCCGGACAGGGGGCCTACAATGAGCAGTTCTTC.

This clone was seen only a few times. The V gene is TRBV7-9, the J gene TRBJ2-7, with a weak D call TRBD2 (6 bases). Trimming pared 2 bases from V and 5 bases from J, leaving 16 bases between. Germline values: CDR1 SEHNR, CDR2 FQNEAQ (reference sequence). The CDR3 has 15 residues. The CDR3 protein is CASSLFVGGRNEQYF. CDR3 bases: TGTGCCAGCAGCTTATTTGTGGGGGGAAGGAACGAGCAGTACTTC.

The CDR3 here is CASSQAPGQGNEQFF. The CDR3 nucleotides are TGCGCCAGCAGCCAAGCCCCGGGACAGGGGAATGAGCAGTTCTTC. This chain connects TRBV4-1 to TRBJ2-1; 10 nucleotides match TRBD1. Germline assignment: CDR1 MGHRA and CDR2 YSYEKL. This CDR3 is built from 15 residues. Trimming took 1 base from V and 7 from J; bases not matched to a gene: 4.